A selection of T cell receptor beta chains follows, all from one sample in a study of T-cell reconstitution after alpha-beta-depleted transplantation in children. MiXCR was run by TCRdb on the PCR reads, yielding one entry per CDR3 protein. The data contain hundreds of thousands of distinct CDR3 sequences, roughly 23% of them singletons. This specimen consisted of PBMCs, obtained before TCRalphabeta/CD19-depleted stem cell transplant. The source of these receptors is a girl aged 2 to 10 with Fanconi anemia, due to receive a stem cell transplant. CDR3s leave out the opening cysteine and the closing phenylalanine or tryptophan.

j_call v_call cdr3_aa
TRBJ2-7 TRBV29-1 SVEGDRGHEQY
TRBJ2-7 TRBV20-1 SAMGHRVGLVGYEQY
TRBJ2-3 TRBV20-1 SAFTSGGSDTQY
TRBJ2-7 TRBV5-1 ASSLGVWTSGRDEQY
TRBJ2-3 TRBV28 ASSHQGLTSTDTQY
TRBJ2-5 TRBV6-1 ASSVDFQETQY
TRBJ2-3 TRBV20-1 SARMAPATDTQY
TRBJ2-5 TRBV5-1 ASSLPGGQRKETQY
TRBJ1-1 TRBV29-1 SVARVTEAF
TRBJ2-3 TRBV18 ASSPAGGYTDTQY
TRBJ2-3 TRBV28 ASSSSGTPLY
TRBJ1-4 TRBV29-1 SVAQTGLGEKLF
TRBJ1-2 TRBV20-1 SATVGRGPNT
TRBJ2-7 TRBV20-1 SARDLTGREQY
TRBJ2-3 TRBV7-2 ASSQGGTDTQY
TRBJ2-3 TRBV6-2/TRBV6-3 ASSYSRLVKTDTQY